The source of this T cell receptor beta chain is a study of blood T cell repertoires in COVID-19. Looking at the study overall: Samples came from the United States, Italy and Spain, spanning acute and convalescent COVID-19. From T cells, B-cell-depleted T cells, or PBMCs came the material, which was cDNA or gDNA.

Per the study methods: Estimation of nucleated cell counts was performed using reference gene primer amplification. TCRdb keeps only in-frame clones here, not all; method: immunoSEQ multiplex PCR. V and J calls and clone size come straight from that table; D and trimming were deduced from the DNA. In the table there are roughly 300,000 clones, approximately 89% of which are singletons. Per germline, CDR1 MNHNS and CDR2 SASEGT. This CDR3 is built from 16 residues. V was clipped by 4 bases and J by 2 bases; unmatched bases: 5. This sequence was found in a woman aged 45-65 years who had recovered from COVID-19. J is TRBJ2-2 and V is TRBV6-1; 9 bases are shared with TRBD1. Sequencing used peripheral blood. CDR3: CASSGDRGFNTGELFF. In DNA, the CDR3 is TGTGCCAGCAGTGGTGACAGGGGGTTTAACACCGGGGAGCTGTTTTTT.